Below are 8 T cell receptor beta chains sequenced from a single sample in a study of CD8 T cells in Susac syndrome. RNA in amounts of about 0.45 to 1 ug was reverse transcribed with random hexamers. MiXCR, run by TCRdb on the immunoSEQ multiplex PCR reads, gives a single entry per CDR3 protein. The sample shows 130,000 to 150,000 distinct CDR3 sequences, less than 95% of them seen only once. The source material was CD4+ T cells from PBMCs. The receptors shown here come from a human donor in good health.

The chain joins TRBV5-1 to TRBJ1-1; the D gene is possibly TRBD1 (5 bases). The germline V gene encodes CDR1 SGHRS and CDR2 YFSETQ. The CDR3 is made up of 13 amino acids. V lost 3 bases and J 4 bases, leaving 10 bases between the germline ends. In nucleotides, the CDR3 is TGCGCCAGCAGCTCGGACACCCTCACTGAAGCTTTCTTT. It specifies CASSSDTLTEAFF.

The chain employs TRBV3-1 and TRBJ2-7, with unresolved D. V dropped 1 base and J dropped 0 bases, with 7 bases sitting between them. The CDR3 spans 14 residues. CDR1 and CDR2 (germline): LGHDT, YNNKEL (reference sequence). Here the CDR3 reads CASSQGQVSYEQYF. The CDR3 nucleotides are TGTGCCAGCAGCCAAGGGCAGGTCTCCTACGAGCAGTACTTC.

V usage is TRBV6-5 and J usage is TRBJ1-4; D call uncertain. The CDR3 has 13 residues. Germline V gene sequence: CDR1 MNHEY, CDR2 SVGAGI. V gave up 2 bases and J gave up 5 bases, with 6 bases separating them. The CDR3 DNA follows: TGTGCCAGCAGTTACGGCCGGAATGAAAAACTGTTTTTT. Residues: CASSYGRNEKLFF.

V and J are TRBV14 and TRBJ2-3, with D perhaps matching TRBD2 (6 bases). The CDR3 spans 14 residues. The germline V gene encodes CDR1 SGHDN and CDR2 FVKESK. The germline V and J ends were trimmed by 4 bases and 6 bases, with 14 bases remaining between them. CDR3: CASSPTSAGDTQYF. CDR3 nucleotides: TGTGCCAGCAGCCCTACCTCGGCGGGGGATACGCAGTATTTT.

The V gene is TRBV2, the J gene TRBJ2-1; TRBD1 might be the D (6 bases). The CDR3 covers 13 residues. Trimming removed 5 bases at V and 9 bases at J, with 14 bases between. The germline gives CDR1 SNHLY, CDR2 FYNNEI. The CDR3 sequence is CASSSGTFSEQFF. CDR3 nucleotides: TGTGCCAGCAGTTCCGGGACATTTAGTGAGCAGTTCTTC.

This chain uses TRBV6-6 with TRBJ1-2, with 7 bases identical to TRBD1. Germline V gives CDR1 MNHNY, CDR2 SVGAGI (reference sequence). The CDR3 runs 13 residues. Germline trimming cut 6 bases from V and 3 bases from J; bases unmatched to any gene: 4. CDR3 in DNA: TGTGCCAGCAGAGACACAGGGGACTATGGCTACACCTTC. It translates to CASRDTGDYGYTF.

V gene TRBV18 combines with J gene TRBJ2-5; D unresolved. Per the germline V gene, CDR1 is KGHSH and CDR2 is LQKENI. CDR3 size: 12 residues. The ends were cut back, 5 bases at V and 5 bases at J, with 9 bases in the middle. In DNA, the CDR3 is TGTGCCAGCTCAAGGGAAAGGGAGACCCAGTACTTC. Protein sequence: CASSRERETQYF.

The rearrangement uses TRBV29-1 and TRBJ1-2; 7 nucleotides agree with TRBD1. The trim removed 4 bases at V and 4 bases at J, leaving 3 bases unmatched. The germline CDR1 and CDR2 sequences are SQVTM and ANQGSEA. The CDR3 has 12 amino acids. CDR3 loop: CSVVRTGYGYTF. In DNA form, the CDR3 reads TGCAGCGTTGTCAGGACAGGCTATGGCTACACCTTC.